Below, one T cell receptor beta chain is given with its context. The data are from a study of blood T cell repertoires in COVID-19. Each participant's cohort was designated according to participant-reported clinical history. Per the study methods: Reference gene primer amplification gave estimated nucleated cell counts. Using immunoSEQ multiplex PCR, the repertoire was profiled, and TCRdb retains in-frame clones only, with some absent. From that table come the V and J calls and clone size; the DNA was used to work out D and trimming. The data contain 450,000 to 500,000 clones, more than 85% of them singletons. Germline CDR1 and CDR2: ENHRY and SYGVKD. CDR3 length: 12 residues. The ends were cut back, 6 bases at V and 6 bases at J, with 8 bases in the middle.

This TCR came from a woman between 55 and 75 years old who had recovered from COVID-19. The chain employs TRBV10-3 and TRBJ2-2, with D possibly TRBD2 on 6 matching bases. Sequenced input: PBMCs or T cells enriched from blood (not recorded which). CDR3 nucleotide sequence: TGTGCCATCAGCAGGGAGGCCGGGGAGCTGTTTTTT. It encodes CAISREAGELFF.